This T cell receptor (beta chain) was captured by sequencing in a study of T cell responses to AZD1222 COVID-19 vaccine. Study in general: Doses given second, at about 4 or about 12 weeks, were pooled. General study findings and limits: Regions 160-218 and 743-854 held dominance among vaccine-associated CD4 TCRs, which spanned spike. AZD1222 recipients seropositive at baseline numbered only 6 or 7. The sample set comprised mostly white British donors with more females, and clonal diversity was possibly underestimated.

This CDR3 contains 15 residues. Germline loops: CDR1 MNHEY, CDR2 SVGAGI. The V gene lost 0 bases and the J gene lost 6 bases, with 15 bases spanning the gap. Note on this clone: Antigen unknown.

Clones were sequenced by immunoSEQ multiplex PCR, and TCRdb holds only the in-frame ones, with some missing. The sample lists some 120,000 clones; around 90% were seen once. The receptor's source is an adult in good health. The chain uses TRBV6-5 and TRBJ2-7; a weak D match, TRBD1 (6 bases). Material: peripheral blood, obtained on day 0 of AZD1222 vaccination. CDR3 in DNA: TGTGCCAGCAGTTACTCCGCCAGGGGCTTTGGCGAGCAGTACTTC. It yields the protein CASSYSARGFGEQYF.